The 11 T cell receptor beta chains below come from one sample, sequenced in a study of cytotoxic CD8 clonotypes in ibrutinib-treated CLL. The table came from immunoSEQ multiplex PCR; TCRdb's copy has only in-frame clones and leaves some out. This sample has approximately 210,000 clones, with 55% to 85% found just once. The sequencing here drew on PBMCs, taken after 24 months of ibrutinib treatment. Every receptor here comes from a human donor with chronic lymphocytic leukemia.

This chain connects TRBV7-3 to TRBJ1-2; 9 nucleotides align to TRBD1. Losses at the gene ends were 5 bases for V and 3 bases for J; bases not matched to a gene: 13. The CDR3 spans 17 residues. Germline CDR1 is SGHTA and CDR2 is FQGTGA. As DNA, the CDR3 is TGTGCCAGCAGCCCCTCCCCTCCGGGACAGGGTGACTATGGCTACACCTTC. Residues: CASSPSPPGQGDYGYTF.

This chain joins TRBV7-2 and TRBJ2-7, with 11 positions matching TRBD1. Germline V lookup: CDR1 SGHTA, CDR2 FQGNSA. With V trimmed by 4 bases and J by 7 bases, 12 bases remained unmatched. The CDR3 loop spans 16 amino acids. DNA of the CDR3: TGTGCCAGCAGCTCCCTTCGGGACAGGGGGTCGTTGGAGCAGTACTTC. Encoded protein: CASSSLRDRGSLEQYF.

The rearrangement links TRBV15 to TRBJ2-7; D not certain. Trimming cost V 2 bases and J 2 bases, with 7 bases left between them. The CDR3 runs to 13 residues. Per germline, CDR1 LNHNV and CDR2 YYDKDF (reference sequence). The CDR3 region has the DNA TGTGCCACCAGCAGATCGACCCCCTACGAGCAGTACTTC. Its translation: CATSRSTPYEQYF. The whole variable domain, remainder taken from reference TRBV15 and TRBJ2-7, is DAMVIQNPRYQVTQFGKPVTLSCSQTLNHNVMYWYQQKSSQAPKLLFHYYDKDFNNEADTPDNFQSRRPNTSFCFLDIRSPGLGDTAMYLCATSRSTPYEQYFGPGTRLTVT.

V is TRBV29-1 and J is TRBJ2-2; D unclear. This CDR3 is built from 13 residues. Deletions cut 4 bases from V and 1 base from J, with 7 bases between. Germline V gives CDR1 SQVTM, CDR2 ANQGSEA. Written as DNA, the CDR3 is TGCAGCGTTGCAACAGTGAACACCGGGGAGCTGTTTTTT. Translation: CSVATVNTGELFF.

The chain joins TRBV7-2 to TRBJ2-7; D is ambiguous. The germline V gene has CDR1 SGHTA and CDR2 FQGNSA. The CDR3 is 15 residues long. V lost 5 bases and J lost 0, with 14 bases in between. CDR3 nucleotide sequence: TGTGCCAGCAGCCCTGCCCCTGTTCTCTCCTACGAGCAGTACTTC. Translated: CASSPAPVLSYEQYF.

The chain is built from TRBV19 and TRBJ1-4; no firm D call. Trimming left V 2 bases short and J 8 bases short, with 3 bases between. Germline CDR1 LNHDA, CDR2 SQIVND (reference sequence). This CDR3 has 11 residues. The CDR3 loop reads CASSIREKLFF. CDR3 bases: TGTGCCAGTAGTATACGCGAAAAACTGTTTTTT.

The chain links TRBV7-2 to TRBJ1-5, with unresolved D. The CDR3 has 12 residues. V was clipped by 0 bases and J by 9 bases, with 6 bases between them. The germline V gene encodes CDR1 SGHTA and CDR2 FQGNSA. DNA of the CDR3: TGTGCCAGCAGCTTAGCACTCGGGCCCCAGCATTTT. Translation gives CASSLALGPQHF.

The J gene is TRBJ2-7, the V gene TRBV7-9; perhaps TRBD2 as D (5 bases). CDR1 is SEHNR and CDR2 is FQNEAQ in the germline V gene (reference sequence). The CDR3 is 14 amino acids. Trimming took 1 base from V and 2 from J, leaving 9 bases between them. DNA for the CDR3: TGTGCCAGCAGCTTAGGAGGGCTCCCCTACGAGCAGTACTTC. It yields the protein CASSLGGLPYEQYF.

This chain links TRBV4-1 with TRBJ2-7; 8 bases match TRBD1. Trimming cost V 0 bases and J 5 bases; bases outside gene matches: 9. CDR1 is MGHRA and CDR2 is YSYEKL in the germline V gene. The CDR3 loop spans 16 amino acids. CDR3 in DNA: TGCGCCAGCAGCCAAGACCCGGGACAGGCGTTCGACGAGCAGTACTTC. Protein product: CASSQDPGQAFDEQYF.

This clone has just one count. The rearrangement links TRBV19 to TRBJ1-4; 11 bases fit TRBD1. Looked up from germline, CDR1 is LNHDA and CDR2 is SQIVND (reference sequence). J gave up 7 bases and V 7 bases, and 8 bases lay outside the gene matches. The CDR3 has 15 residues. CDR3 in amino acids: CASMPTGTGGEKLFF. The DNA of the CDR3 is TGTGCCAGTATGCCGACCGGGACAGGGGGTGAAAAACTGTTTTTT.

CDR3 in DNA: TGTGCCAGTGGTCCCAAGGGGACAGATACGCAGTATTTT. Protein product: CASGPKGTDTQYF. The chain couples TRBV5-6 to TRBJ2-3, with D possibly matching TRBD1 (5 bases). The CDR3 spans 13 residues. Between the trimmed V and J ends, which lost 8 bases and 3 bases, there was a span of 13 bases. CDR1 and CDR2 (germline): SGHDT, YYEEEE. Full variable domain (outside the CDR3, taken from reference TRBV5-6 and TRBJ2-3): DAGVTQSPTHLIKTRGQQVTLRCSPKSGHDTVSWYQQALGQGPQFIFQYYEEEERQRGNFPDRFSGHQFPNYSSELNVNALLLGDSALYLCASGPKGTDTQYFGPGTRLTVL.